This T cell receptor (beta chain) was identified during a study of cytomegalovirus exposure and HLA in healthy donors. Study results and limitations: There were about 160 TCR beta chains listed as cytomegalovirus-associated.

The ends lost 2 bases at V and 7 bases at J; junction bases unmatched: 9. Germline CDR1 is SGHVS and CDR2 is FQNEAQ. The length of the CDR3 is 16 residues. For this clone: The antigen is unknown.

With 60 Vbeta and 13 Jbeta primers, the PCR was carried out. Sequenced by immunoSEQ multiplex PCR; TCRdb stores in-frame clones only, minus some. There are under 150,000 clones in the sample; 81% occur only once, and approximately 5.6% lies in the top ten. Though nominally healthy at sampling, donors likely had unrecorded immune exposures. This receptor was taken from a woman aged 40 to 50 in good health and CMV-seropositive. J is TRBJ2-2 and V is TRBV7-8, with 8 bases fitting TRBD2. Sequencing was carried out using PBMCs. The CDR3 region is CASSLRNSGASGELFF. The CDR3 region has the DNA TGTGCCAGCAGCTTAAGGAATAGCGGGGCGAGCGGGGAGCTGTTTTTT. Variable domain in full (rest from reference TRBV7-8 and TRBJ2-2): GAGVSQSPRYKVAKRGQDVALRCDPISGHVSLFWYQQALGQGPEFLTYFQNEAQLDKSGLPSDRFFAERPEGSVSTLKIQRTQQEDSAVYLCASSLRNSGASGELFFGEGSRLTVL.